Listed here is a single TCR beta chain. Only a few counts were recorded for this clone. The clone's antigen remains unknown. No clone much larger than this one lies a single base away; base qualities are absent. The library came from the immunoSEQ multiplex PCR assay. Drawn from immuneACCESS, this table holds only the in-frame rearrangements with V and J called that TCRdb kept. Clones are partly lost; checked studies trace under half to an unresolved V gene and leave the rest unexplained. Here the sample has fewer than 700,000 clones; 88% occur a single time. The ten largest make up approximately 0.01% of the sample. This sample stems from a study of shared T cell receptors in the human thymus (dated by TCRdb to the early 2020s). Concerning the study at large: The study examined how self-reactive, shared T-cell receptor alpha chains are generated in the human thymus.

The same specimen was also included in a second study, on human thymus T cells. The second paper states: The donors were immunologically healthy infants in Finland who had open corrective cardiac surgery for congenital heart defects. Thymus tissue was obtained as surgical resects removed during corrective cardiac surgery. Both the thymic and the peripheral blood repertoires appeared to show biased V and J gene segment usage. The related research reported highly overlapping thymic TCR repertoires among unrelated individuals. TCR alpha and beta repertoires from fewer than ten infant thymus samples and four related peripheral blood samples were characterized in the study. Donor ages ranging from about 7 to 250 days were recorded, and 5 to 7 male and a couple of female infants were included in the cohort. After being mechanically released from the tissue, thymocytes were kept at -70 degrees C in pellets of roughly 10-30 million cells. A QIAsymphony instrument was used to extract genomic DNA from the frozen cell pellets. The immunoSEQ multiplex PCR assay was used to amplify the TCRB and TCRAD loci from a standardized quantity of quality-controlled genomic DNA. The V(D)J region was spanned by amplicons of a length sufficient to cover the CDR3 and to identify V and J genes. Amplicon sequencing was performed on an Illumina platform through the commercial immunoSEQ service. Primer bias and sequencing errors were corrected as previously described, and TCRAD and TCRB were defined on the basis of the IMGT database. The repertoires were analysed using immunoSEQ Analyzer 3.0 and VDJTools for basic statistics, V/J segment usage, diversity estimates, rarefaction and pairwise overlap. Chao1, ChaoE, Efron-Thisted, Shannon and inverse Simpson indices were used to estimate diversity, which was also estimated on datasets down-sampled to the smallest sample. Repertoire overlap used strict matching of CDR3 nucleotide sequence, V gene and J gene, with Jaccard-based multidimensional scaling clustering. On average, about 730,000 unique TCRB clonotypes were obtained from thymus samples, compared with about 84,000 from blood samples.

The TCR sequence derives from a boy under three years old with a congenital heart defect. Donor details come from another sample of the same person, matched by shared clones. Sequences were obtained from thymocytes.

The CDR3 in this case is CASSARGLGYGYTF. The nucleotides read TGTGCCAGTAGTGCCAGGGGGCTAGGGTATGGCTACACCTTC. Recombination connected TRBV19 to TRBJ1-2, and 8 junctional nucleotides match TRBD1. CDR1 and CDR2 were assigned from the germline V gene (reference sequence) as LNHDA and SQIVND. V has 5 bases trimmed and J has 5 bases trimmed; junction bases matching no gene number 7. Reading from cysteine to phenylalanine, the CDR3 counts 14 amino acids. Only the CDR3 DNA stays, 42 bases, in frame from base 1. Here the CDR3 is joined to the reference TRBV19 and TRBJ1-2 genes, and the full variable domain is: DGGITQSPKYLFRKEGQNVTLSCEQNLNHDAMYWYRQDPGQGLRLIYYSQIVNDFQKGDIAEGYSVSREKKESFPLTVTSAQKNPTAFYLCASSARGLGYGYTFGSGTRLTVV.